This T cell receptor beta chain emerged from a study of blood T cell repertoires in COVID-19 (dated by TCRdb to about 2020). General notes on the study: Samples covering the acute and convalescent phases of COVID-19 were provided by collaborators in the United States, Italy and Spain. The repertoires were made available in a free public database intended to serve as a resource for research on the immune response to SARS-CoV-2. Deeply sampled blood TCRbeta repertoires from subjects exposed to, actively infected with, or recovered from COVID-19 were included in the dataset. The sample metadata nearly always contained a de-identified subject ID, COVID-19 status, age in years and sex. The samples were drawn from the first 160 participants of the ongoing ImmuneRACE study and from over 950 subjects provided by 6 global collaborators. The prospective study material was composed of cDNA or gDNA derived from T cells, B-cell-depleted T cells, or PBMCs. HLA class I and class II types, where available, came from metadata supplied by the sample provider rather than from assay-based typing.

Study-level results and caveats: The amount of clinical and demographic metadata varied by source and participant and was provided uncurated.

TCRbeta CDR3 regions were amplified from genomic DNA using the immunoSEQ Assay, a bias-controlled multiplex PCR. Per the authors' processing: The number of nucleated cells in each sample was estimated from the amplification of reference gene primers within the assay. To quantify the absolute abundance of each unique TCRbeta CDR3 rearrangement, sequence reads were collapsed and filtered. For each sample, productive Simpson clonality was calculated as the square root of Simpson's diversity index across productive rearrangements. The table was pulled from immuneACCESS by TCRdb, which kept in-frame rearrangements only. Such tables lose some clones; where checked, under half of the loss comes from unresolved V genes, and the rest has no known cause. That table is the source of V, J and clone size, and D and trimming were worked out from the DNA. The sample table records about 83,000 clones; 65% to 85% of these occur just once. Around 15% of the sample lies in the top ten.

Whole blood was collected in K2EDTA tubes by collaborating institutions according to the institutions' own protocols. For TCRbeta analysis, collaborators shipped samples as frozen whole blood, isolated PBMCs, or DNA extracted from either of those sample types. On this clone itself: Its cognate antigen has yet to be identified. Per-base quality was not reported, and no clone a single base away is much larger than it.

The TCR sequence derives from an elderly woman with acute or convalescent COVID-19. Source material: peripheral blood.

The nucleotide sequence is TGTGCCAGCAGCGTTCCGCCGGGTTCGAACACCGGGGAGCTGTTTTTT. It is translated as CASSVPPGSNTGELFF. The chain couples TRBV9 to TRBJ2-2; the D gene remains uncertain. CDR1 SGDLS and CDR2 YYNGEE are derived from the germline V gene. The V end loses 2 bases and the J end loses 0 bases, and a stretch of 11 bases separates them. The CDR3 runs 16 residues from the cysteine to the phenylalanine. The retained sequence is limited to the CDR3, 48 bases, with the frame set at the first base.